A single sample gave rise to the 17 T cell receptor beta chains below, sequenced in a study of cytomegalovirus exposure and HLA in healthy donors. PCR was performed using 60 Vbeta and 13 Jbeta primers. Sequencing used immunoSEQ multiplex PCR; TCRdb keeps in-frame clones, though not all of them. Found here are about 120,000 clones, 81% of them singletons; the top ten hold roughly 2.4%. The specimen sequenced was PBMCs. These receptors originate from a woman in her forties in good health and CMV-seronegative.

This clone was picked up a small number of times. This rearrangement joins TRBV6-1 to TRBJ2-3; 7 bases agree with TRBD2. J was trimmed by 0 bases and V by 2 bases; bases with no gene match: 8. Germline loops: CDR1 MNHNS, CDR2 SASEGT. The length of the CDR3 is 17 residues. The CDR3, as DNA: TGTGCCAGCAGTGAAAGACTAGCCACTCTCAGCACAGATACGCAGTATTTT. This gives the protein CASSERLATLSTDTQYF.

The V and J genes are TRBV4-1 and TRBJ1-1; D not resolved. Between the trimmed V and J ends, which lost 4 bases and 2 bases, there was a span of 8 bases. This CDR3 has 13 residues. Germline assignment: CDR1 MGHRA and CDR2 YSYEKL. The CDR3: CASSPVINTEAFF. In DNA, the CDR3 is TGCGCCAGCAGCCCAGTAATTAACACTGAAGCTTTCTTT.

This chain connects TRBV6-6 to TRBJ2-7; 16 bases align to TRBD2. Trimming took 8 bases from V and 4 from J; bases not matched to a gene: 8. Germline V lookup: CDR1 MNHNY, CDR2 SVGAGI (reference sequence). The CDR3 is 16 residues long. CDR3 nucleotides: TGTGCCAGCCAGCCGGGACTAGCGGGAGGGTTTTACGAGCAGTACTTC. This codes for CASQPGLAGGFYEQYF.

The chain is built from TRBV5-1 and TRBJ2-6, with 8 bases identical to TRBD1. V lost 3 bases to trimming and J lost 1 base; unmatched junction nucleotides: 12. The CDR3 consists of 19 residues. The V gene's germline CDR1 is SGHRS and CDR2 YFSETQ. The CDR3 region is CASSSRTGKAESGANVLTF. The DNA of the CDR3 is TGCGCCAGCAGCTCAAGGACAGGGAAGGCTGAGTCTGGGGCCAACGTCCTGACTTTC.

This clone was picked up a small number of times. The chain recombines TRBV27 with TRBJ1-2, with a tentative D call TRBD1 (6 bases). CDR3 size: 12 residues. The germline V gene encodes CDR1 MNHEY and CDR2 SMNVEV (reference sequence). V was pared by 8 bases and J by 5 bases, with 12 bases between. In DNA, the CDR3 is TGTGCCAGCCGAACACAGGGATATGGCTACACCTTC. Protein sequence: CASRTQGYGYTF.

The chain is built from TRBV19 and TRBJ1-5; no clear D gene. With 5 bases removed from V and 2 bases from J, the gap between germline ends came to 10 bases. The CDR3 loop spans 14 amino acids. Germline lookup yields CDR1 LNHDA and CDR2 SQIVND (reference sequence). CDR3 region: CASSPESGNQPQHF. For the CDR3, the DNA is TGTGCCAGTAGTCCCGAATCGGGCAATCAGCCCCAGCATTTT.

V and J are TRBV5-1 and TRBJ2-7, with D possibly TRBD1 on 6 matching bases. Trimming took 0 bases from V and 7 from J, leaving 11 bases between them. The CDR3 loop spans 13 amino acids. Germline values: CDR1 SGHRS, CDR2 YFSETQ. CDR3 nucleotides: TGCGCCAGCAGCTTGGTGACAGGCCAGGAGCAGTACTTC. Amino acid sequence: CASSLVTGQEQYF.

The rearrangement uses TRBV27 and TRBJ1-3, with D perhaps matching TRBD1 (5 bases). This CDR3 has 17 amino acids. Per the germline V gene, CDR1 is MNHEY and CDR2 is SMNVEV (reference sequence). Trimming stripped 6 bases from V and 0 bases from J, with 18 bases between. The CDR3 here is CASRGGVGGNSGNTIYF. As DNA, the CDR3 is TGTGCCAGCAGGGGGGGGGTGGGGGGGAACTCTGGAAACACCATATATTTT.

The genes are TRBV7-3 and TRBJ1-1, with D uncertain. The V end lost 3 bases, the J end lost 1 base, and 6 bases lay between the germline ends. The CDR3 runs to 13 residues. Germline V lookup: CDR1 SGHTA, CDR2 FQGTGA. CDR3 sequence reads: CASSLSRNTEAFF. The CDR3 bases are TGTGCCAGCAGCTTGAGTAGGAACACTGAAGCTTTCTTT. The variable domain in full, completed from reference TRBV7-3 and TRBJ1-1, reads GAGVSQTPSNKVTEKGKYVELRCDPISGHTALYWYRQSLGQGPEFLIYFQGTGAADDSGLPNDRFFAVRPEGSVSTLKIQRTERGDSAVYLCASSLSRNTEAFFGQGTRLTVV.

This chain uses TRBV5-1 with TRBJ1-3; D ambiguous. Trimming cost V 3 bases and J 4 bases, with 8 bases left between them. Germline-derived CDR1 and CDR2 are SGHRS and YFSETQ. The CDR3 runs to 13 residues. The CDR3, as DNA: TGCGCCAGCAGCTACTCCGCGGGAAACACCATATATTTT. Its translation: CASSYSAGNTIYF.

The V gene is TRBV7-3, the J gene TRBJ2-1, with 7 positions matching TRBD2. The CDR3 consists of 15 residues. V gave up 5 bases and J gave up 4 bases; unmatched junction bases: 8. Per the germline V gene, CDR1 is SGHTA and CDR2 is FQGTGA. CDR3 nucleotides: TGTGCCAGCAGCCAAGGACTAGGGAGTTACAATGAGCAGTTCTTC. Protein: CASSQGLGSYNEQFF.

CDR3 in amino acids: CASSQRVTGAYEQYF. CDR3 DNA: TGCGCCAGCAGCCAACGGGTTACGGGGGCCTACGAGCAGTACTTC. This sequence joins TRBV4-1 and TRBJ2-7; TRBD2 is a possible D gene (6 bases). The germline CDR1 and CDR2 sequences are MGHRA and YSYEKL. Trimming left V 2 bases short and J 2 bases short, with 13 bases between. The CDR3 is 15 amino acids.

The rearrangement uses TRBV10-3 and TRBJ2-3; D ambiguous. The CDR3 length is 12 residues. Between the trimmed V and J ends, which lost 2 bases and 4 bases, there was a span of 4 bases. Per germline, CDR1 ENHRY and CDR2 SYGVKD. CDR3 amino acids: CAISERADTQYF. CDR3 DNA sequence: TGTGCCATCAGTGAGCGCGCAGATACGCAGTATTTT.

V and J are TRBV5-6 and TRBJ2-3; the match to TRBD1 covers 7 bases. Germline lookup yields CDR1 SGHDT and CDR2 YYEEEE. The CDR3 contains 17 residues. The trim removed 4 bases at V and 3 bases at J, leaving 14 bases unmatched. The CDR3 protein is CASSGTDRRWLTDTQYF. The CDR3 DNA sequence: TGTGCCAGCAGCGGAACGGACAGGCGGTGGCTTACAGATACGCAGTATTTT.

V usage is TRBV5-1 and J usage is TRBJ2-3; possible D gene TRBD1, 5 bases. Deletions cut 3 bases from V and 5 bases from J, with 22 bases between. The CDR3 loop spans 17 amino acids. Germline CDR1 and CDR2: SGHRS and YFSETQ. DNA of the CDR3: TGCGCCAGCAGCTATGCCTTAGGGGATCCTATGAGAGATACGCAGTATTTT. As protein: CASSYALGDPMRDTQYF.

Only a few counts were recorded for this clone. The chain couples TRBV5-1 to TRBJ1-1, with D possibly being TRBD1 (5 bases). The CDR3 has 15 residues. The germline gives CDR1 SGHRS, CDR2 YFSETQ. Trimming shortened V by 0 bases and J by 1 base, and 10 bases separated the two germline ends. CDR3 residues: CASSLVGQGNTEAFF. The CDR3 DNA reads TGCGCCAGCAGCTTGGTCGGCCAGGGGAACACTGAAGCTTTCTTT.

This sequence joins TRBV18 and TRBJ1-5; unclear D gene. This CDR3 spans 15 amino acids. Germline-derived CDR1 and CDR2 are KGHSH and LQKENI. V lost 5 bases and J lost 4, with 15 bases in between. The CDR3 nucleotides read TGTGCCAGCTCAAGGGTAAGAGGGAAAAATCAGCCCCAGCATTTT. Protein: CASSRVRGKNQPQHF.